Listed below are T cell receptor beta chains from one sample, sequenced in a study of T cell responses to AZD1222 COVID-19 vaccine. Profiled with immunoSEQ multiplex PCR; TCRdb holds only in-frame clones, not every one. The table lists around 120,000 clones, approximately 90% of them singletons. The sample in question was peripheral blood, obtained 28 days after the second AZD1222 dose. All receptors derive from an adult who received the AZD1222 COVID-19 vaccine. The CDR3 runs from the conserved cysteine through the conserved F or W. D genes are given only for firm matches. Clone size is stated in some rows and not others, as once, few, many or a class when expanded.

TRBV5-1	TRBD1	TRBJ2-7	once	CASSLTTGAYEQYF	TGCGCCAGCAGCCTAACGACAGGGGCTTACGAGCAGTACTTC
TRBV5-5	.	TRBJ2-7	.	CASSLSRMGGGDYEQYF	TGTGCCAGCAGCTTGTCACGGATGGGGGGAGGTGACTACGAGCAGTACTTC
TRBV29-1	.	TRBJ1-4	.	CSVEGRGTNEKLFF	TGCAGCGTTGAAGGGCGGGGAACTAATGAAAAACTGTTTTTT
TRBV28	TRBD2	TRBJ2-3	once	CASSQRGGSTDTQYF	TGTGCCAGCAGCCAGCGGGGGGGTAGCACAGATACGCAGTATTTT
TRBV5-1	TRBD1	TRBJ2-7	few	CASSLDRGDPYEQYF	TGCGCCAGCAGCCTTGACAGGGGTGACCCCTACGAGCAGTACTTC
TRBV7-2	.	TRBJ1-4	.	CASSLARGVEKLFF	TGTGCCAGCAGCCTCGCGAGGGGGGTTGAAAAACTGTTTTTT
TRBV7-2	TRBD1	TRBJ1-6	.	CASSGDRLNSPLHF	TGTGCCAGCAGCGGGGACAGGCTGAATTCACCCCTCCACTTT
TRBV7-9	.	TRBJ2-7	few	CASCQGGYEQYF	TGTGCCAGCTGTCAGGGCGGCTACGAGCAGTACTTC
TRBV5-6	.	TRBJ1-3	.	CASSLALFLYSGNTIYF	TGTGCCAGCAGCTTGGCCCTCTTCCTGTACTCTGGAAACACCATATATTTT
TRBV15	.	TRBJ2-3	.	CATSREFDKDTDTQYF	TGTGCCACCAGCAGAGAGTTTGACAAGGATACAGATACGCAGTATTTT
TRBV19	TRBD1	TRBJ1-5	.	CASSDRGGGNQPQHF	TGTGCCAGTAGTGACAGGGGAGGAGGCAATCAGCCCCAGCATTTT
TRBV5-1	TRBD1	TRBJ2-1	.	CASTRDSNEQFF	TGCGCCAGCACCAGGGACAGCAATGAGCAGTTCTTC
TRBV10-3	.	TRBJ2-3	.	CAIKVETRAVEDTQYF	TGTGCCATCAAAGTCGAGACTAGGGCGGTCGAGGATACGCAGTATTTT
TRBV29-1	TRBD1	TRBJ1-2	.	CSVSGRGLDGYTF	TGCAGCGTTAGCGGCAGGGGGCTTGATGGCTACACCTTC
TRBV5-6	.	TRBJ1-1	once	CASSLEVAGRDTEAFF	TGTGCCAGCAGCTTGGAGGTCGCTGGCAGGGACACTGAAGCTTTCTTT
TRBV28	.	TRBJ2-1	.	CAESRRDNEQFF	TGTGCCGAATCACGGAGAGACAATGAGCAGTTCTTC